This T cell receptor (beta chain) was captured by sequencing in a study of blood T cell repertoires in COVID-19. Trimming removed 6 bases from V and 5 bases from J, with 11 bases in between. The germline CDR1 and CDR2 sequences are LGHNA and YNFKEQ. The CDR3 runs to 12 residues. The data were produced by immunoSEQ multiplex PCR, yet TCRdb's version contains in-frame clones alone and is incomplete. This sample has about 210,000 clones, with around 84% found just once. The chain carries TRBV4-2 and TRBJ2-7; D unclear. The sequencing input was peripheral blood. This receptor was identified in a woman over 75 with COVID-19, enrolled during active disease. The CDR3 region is CASRSPGNEQYF. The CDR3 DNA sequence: TGTGCCAGCAGATCGCCGGGTAACGAGCAGTACTTC.